This paragraph covers one T cell receptor (beta chain) sequence. These data originate in a study of blood T cell repertoires in COVID-19. As for the study in general: The study drew acute and convalescent COVID-19 samples from the United States, Italy and Spain. T cells, B-cell-depleted T cells, or PBMCs provided the cDNA or gDNA that served as material.

CDR1 and CDR2 from the germline V gene are LGHNA and YSLEER. The CDR3 runs to 17 residues. After removal of 0 bases from V and 1 base from J, the junction contained 3 bases not matched to a gene. Original methodology: Counts of nucleated cells, estimated from reference gene primer amplification, were obtained. Method: immunoSEQ multiplex PCR; TCRdb's copy keeps in-frame clones and lacks some. The D gene and trimming were derived from the DNA, and the V and J assignments and clone size from that table. This sample yields roughly 130,000 clones, of which roughly 90% are seen a single time; 4% to 5% belongs to the top ten.

This receptor was identified in a man in his 60s with COVID-19, enrolled during active disease. What was sequenced was peripheral blood. The chain employs TRBV4-3 and TRBJ2-6, with TRBD1 matching 7 bases. As DNA, the CDR3 is TGCGCCAGCAGCCAAGATGGGGGACAGTCTGGGGCCAACGTCCTGACTTTC. Translating gives CASSQDGGQSGANVLTF.